This T cell receptor beta chain comes out of a study of T cells in Graves' hyperthyroidism and ophthalmopathy. Regions amplified from RNA transcripts were the TCR beta CDR3 regions. The HTBI primer set was used in a first-round RT-PCR of the TCR CDR3. TCRdb fed the multiplex PCR reads into MiXCR, producing one record per CDR3 protein. The repertoire includes approximately 560,000 distinct CDR3 sequences, around 46% of them detected once, and about 8.2% sits in the top ten. This CDR3 is 16 amino acids long. Germline CDR1 and CDR2: ENHRY and SYGVKD. In regard to this clonotype: Germline is not matched at one junction end, which may reflect a read error.

The sequenced material came from peripheral blood or thyroid tissue (not recorded which). This chain links TRBV10-3 with TRBJ1-5, with unresolved D. The TCR was taken from a young woman with Graves' hyperthyroidism. CDR3 amino acids: CASSITHDGRNQPQHF. Written as DNA, the CDR3 is TGTGCCAGCAGTATAACGCACGACGGAAGAAATCAGCCCCAGCATTTT.